The TCR beta chain described here comes from a study of neurological immune-mediated disorders. Study results and limitations: Patients with HTLV-1-associated myelopathy showed the most TCR clonal expansion. Those with multiple sclerosis showed the least, falling below healthy controls. Sharing of CDR3 amino acid sequences among expanded clones across subjects was absent, suggesting private repertoires in all groups.

TCRdb reprocessed the 5' RACE reads via MiXCR and lists one record per CDR3 protein. The sample lists over 35,000 distinct CDR3 sequences; roughly 13% were seen once. The CDR3 totals 13 residues. In germline, CDR1 is SSHAT, CDR2 FNYEAQ (reference sequence). This clonotype was found many times. Its antigen is not known. The junction does not match germline at one end; this may be a read error. The sample comprised PBMCs. The rearrangement links TRBV7-7 to TRBJ1-1; D possibly corresponds to TRBD1 (5 bases). This clonotype was obtained from a female donor in good health. Here the CDR3 DNA reads TGTGCTAGCAACCCCAGGAGGGGCGCTGAAGCTTTCTTT. Protein product: CASNPRRGAEAFF. Full variable domain (missing parts from reference TRBV7-7 and TRBJ1-1): GAGVSQSPRYKVTKRGQDVTLRCDPISSHATLYWYQQALGQGPEFLTYFNYEAQPDKSGLPSDRFSAERPEGSISTLTIQRTEQRDSAMYRCASNPRRGAEAFFGQGTRLTVV.